This TCR beta chain was identified in a study of radiotherapy plus CTLA-4 blockade in lung cancer. Clones were read by immunoSEQ multiplex PCR, and TCRdb kept only the in-frame ones, dropping some. The sample holds roughly 100,000 clones; about 85% are singletons and the top ten take under 3%. Trimming stripped 2 bases from V and 5 bases from J, with 15 bases between. Germline V gives CDR1 GTSNPN, CDR2 SVGIG (reference sequence). The CDR3 has 15 residues. The genes are TRBV30 and TRBJ1-4; D perhaps matches TRBD1 (5 bases). The receptor comes from a human donor with non-small cell lung cancer that progressed on radiotherapy plus ipilimumab. Some clones in this sample may be carry-over from other donors' samples. The sequencing here drew on peripheral blood, taken from a patient treated with radiotherapy plus ipilimumab. The CDR3 bases are TGTGCCTGGAGTCCCTCCCCGGGGGGAAATGAAAAACTGTTTTTT. It yields the protein CAWSPSPGGNEKLFF.